This TCR beta chain was recorded in a study of OX40 agonist ivuxolimab in advanced cancers. Across the study: Subjects had a mean age of around 60 years, with a range of about 23 to 79; around 83% were male. Eligibility admitted prior anti-PD-1, anti-PD-L1 or anti-CTLA-4 therapy; about 40% had some. Study conclusions and caveats: Patients who responded partially at 0.1-3.0 mg/kg showed clonal expansion ranking among the lowest.

A word on this clone: What it recognizes is unknown.

Measured with immunoSEQ multiplex PCR; TCRdb has only the in-frame clones, and not every one. The sample carries around 50,000 clones, nearly 80% recorded once. The CDR3 is made up of 13 amino acids. CDR1 and CDR2 from the germline V gene are ENHRY and SYGVKD. With 4 bases removed from V and 4 bases from J, the gap between germline ends came to 7 bases. This chain uses TRBV10-3 with TRBJ1-4; D gene uncertain. This material consisted of CD4+ or CD8+ T cells sorted from blood, taken in a trial of the OX40 agonist ivuxolimab. This sequence was found in an adult with an advanced solid tumor such as melanoma, head and neck, liver or kidney cancer. The DNA of the CDR3 is TGTGCCATCAGTGTCCAGCTTAATGAAAAACTGTTTTTT. This gives the protein CAISVQLNEKLFF.